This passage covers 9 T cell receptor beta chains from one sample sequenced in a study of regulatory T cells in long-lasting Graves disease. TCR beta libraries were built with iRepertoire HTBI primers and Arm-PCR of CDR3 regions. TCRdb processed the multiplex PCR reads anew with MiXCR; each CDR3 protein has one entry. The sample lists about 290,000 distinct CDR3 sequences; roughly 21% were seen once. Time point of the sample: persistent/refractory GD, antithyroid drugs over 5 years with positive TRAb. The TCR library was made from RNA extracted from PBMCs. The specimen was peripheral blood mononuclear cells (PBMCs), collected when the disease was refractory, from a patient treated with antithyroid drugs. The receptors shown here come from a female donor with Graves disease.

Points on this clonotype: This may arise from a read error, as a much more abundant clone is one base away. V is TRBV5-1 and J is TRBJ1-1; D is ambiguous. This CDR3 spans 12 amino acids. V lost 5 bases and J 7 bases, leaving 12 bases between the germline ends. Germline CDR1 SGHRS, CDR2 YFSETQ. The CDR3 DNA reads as TGCGCCAGCAGAGGAGGAGTACATGAAGCTTTCTTT. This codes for CASRGGVHEAFF.

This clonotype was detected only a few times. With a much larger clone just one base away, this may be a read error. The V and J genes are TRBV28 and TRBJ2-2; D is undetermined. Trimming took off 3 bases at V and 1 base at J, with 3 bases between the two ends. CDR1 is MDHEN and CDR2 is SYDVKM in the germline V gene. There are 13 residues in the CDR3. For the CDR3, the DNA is TGTGCCAGCAGTTTCTGGAACACCGGGGAGCTGTTTTTT. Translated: CASSFWNTGELFF.

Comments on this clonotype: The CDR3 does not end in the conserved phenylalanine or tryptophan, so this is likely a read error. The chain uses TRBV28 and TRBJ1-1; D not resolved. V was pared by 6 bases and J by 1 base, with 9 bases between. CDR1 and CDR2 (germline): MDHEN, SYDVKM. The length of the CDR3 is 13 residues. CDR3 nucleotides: TGTGCCAGCAGAAAGACGGGGAACACTGAAGCTTTCTCT. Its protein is CASRKTGNTEAFS.

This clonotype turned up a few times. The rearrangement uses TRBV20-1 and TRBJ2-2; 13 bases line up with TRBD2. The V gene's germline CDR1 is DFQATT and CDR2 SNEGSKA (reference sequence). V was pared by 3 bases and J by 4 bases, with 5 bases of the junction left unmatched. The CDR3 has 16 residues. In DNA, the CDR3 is TGCAGTGCTAGCCCCGGGACTAGCGGGATCACCGGGGAGCTGTTTTTT. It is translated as CSASPGTSGITGELFF.

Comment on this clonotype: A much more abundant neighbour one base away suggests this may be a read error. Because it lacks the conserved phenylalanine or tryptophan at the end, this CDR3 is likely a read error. The CDR3: CSAPGQVSYEQYS. The CDR3 DNA follows: TGCAGTGCCCCGGGACAGGTCTCCTACGAGCAGTACTCC. J is TRBJ2-7 and V is TRBV20-1; 8 bases line up with TRBD1. V gave up 6 bases and J gave up 0 bases; unmatched junction bases: 4. The germline CDR1 and CDR2 sequences are DFQATT and SNEGSKA (reference sequence). The length of the CDR3 is 13 residues.

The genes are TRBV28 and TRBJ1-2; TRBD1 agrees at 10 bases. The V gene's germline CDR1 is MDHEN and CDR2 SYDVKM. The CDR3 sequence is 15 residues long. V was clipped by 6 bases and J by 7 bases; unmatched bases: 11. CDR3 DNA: TGTGCCAGCAGGGCTAGACAGGGGGCGAATACTGGCTACACCTTC. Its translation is CASRARQGANTGYTF.

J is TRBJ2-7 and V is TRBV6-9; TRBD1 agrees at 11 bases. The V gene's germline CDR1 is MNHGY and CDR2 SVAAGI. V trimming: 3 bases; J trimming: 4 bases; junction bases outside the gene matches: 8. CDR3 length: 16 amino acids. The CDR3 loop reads CASSYPTGQGDYEQYF. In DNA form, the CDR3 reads TGTGCCAGCAGTTACCCAACGGGACAGGGGGATTACGAGCAGTACTTC.

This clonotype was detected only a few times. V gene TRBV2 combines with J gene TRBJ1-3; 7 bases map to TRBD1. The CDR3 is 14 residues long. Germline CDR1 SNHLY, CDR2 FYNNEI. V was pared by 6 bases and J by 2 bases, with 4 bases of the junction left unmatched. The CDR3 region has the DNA TGTGCCAGCAGCCCTGACAGGGCTGGAAACACCATATATTTT. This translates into CASSPDRAGNTIYF.

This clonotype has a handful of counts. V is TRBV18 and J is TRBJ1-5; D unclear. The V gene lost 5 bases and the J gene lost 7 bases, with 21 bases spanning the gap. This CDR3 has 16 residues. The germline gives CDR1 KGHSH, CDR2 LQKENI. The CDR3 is CASSSRSDRVSQPQHF. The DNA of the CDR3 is TGTGCCAGCTCATCCCGATCGGATAGGGTCTCGCAGCCCCAGCATTTT.